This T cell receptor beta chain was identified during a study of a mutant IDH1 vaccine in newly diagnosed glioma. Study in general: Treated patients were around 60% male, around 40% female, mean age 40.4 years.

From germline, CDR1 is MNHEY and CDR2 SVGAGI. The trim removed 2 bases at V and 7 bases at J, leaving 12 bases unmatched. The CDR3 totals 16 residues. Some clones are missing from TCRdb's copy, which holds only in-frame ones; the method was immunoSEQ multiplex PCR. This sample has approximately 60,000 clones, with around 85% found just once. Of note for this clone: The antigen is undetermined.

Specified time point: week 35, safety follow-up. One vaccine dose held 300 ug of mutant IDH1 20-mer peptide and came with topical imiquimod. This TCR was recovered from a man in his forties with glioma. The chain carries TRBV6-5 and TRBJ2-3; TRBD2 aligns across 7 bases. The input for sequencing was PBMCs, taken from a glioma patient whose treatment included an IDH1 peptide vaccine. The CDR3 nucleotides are TGTGCCAGCAGTTACGCTGCGGGAGATGGGAAGAATACGCAGTATTTT. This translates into CASSYAAGDGKNTQYF.